This T cell receptor (beta chain) was profiled in a study of T cell repertoires in cytomegalovirus infection. About the study: Epitope selection comprised recently identified HLA-C-restricted CMV epitopes and well-studied HLA-B-restricted CMV epitopes. Public TCR beta signature analysis indicated the presence of both CMV infection and matching HLA type.

Whole-study results and caveats: Based on cumulative public TCR beta family frequency, carriers of CMV plus the relevant HLA were identified. Dominant in the ex vivo response were TCR beta clonotypes restricted by HLA-C and specific for CMV.

For this clonotype: Its specificity is not known.

After removal of 5 bases from V and 6 bases from J, the junction contained 10 bases not matched to a gene. CDR3 length: 15 residues. Germline loops: CDR1 MNHEY, CDR2 SMNVEV (reference sequence). In TCRdb, the reads were re-called with MiXCR into one record per CDR3 protein. The sample has approximately 110,000 distinct CDR3 sequences; around 45% are singletons. The clonotype was recovered from a human donor in good health (CMV status not recorded). Some clones in this sample may be carry-over from other donors' samples. The source was CD8+ T cells from cultured PBMCs, collected from culture after CMV antigen stimulation. V and J are TRBV27 and TRBJ2-7; 10 nucleotides line up with TRBD1. This chain's CDR3 is CASSTSGTGASEQYF. CDR3 nucleotide sequence: TGTGCCAGCAGTACATCCGGGACAGGGGCTAGCGAGCAGTACTTC.